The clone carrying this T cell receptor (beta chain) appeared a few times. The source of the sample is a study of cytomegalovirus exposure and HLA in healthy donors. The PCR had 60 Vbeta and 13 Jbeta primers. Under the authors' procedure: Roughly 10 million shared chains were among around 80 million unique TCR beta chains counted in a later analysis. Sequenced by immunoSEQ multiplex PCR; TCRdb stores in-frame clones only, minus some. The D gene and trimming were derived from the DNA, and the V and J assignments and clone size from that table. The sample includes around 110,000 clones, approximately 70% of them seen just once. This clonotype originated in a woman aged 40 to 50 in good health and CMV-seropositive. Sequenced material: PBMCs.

This CDR3 is CASSYTTGYQPQHF. CDR3 nucleotide sequence: TGTGCCAGCAGTTACACCACAGGGTACCAGCCCCAGCATTTT. The V call is TRBV6-6, the J call TRBJ1-5; D is perhaps TRBD1 (6 bases). The V end lost 2 bases, the J end lost 7 bases, and 12 bases lay between the germline ends. The CDR3 covers 14 residues. Germline CDR1 reads MNHNY; CDR2 reads SVGAGI (reference sequence).